The present TCR beta chain was sequenced within a study of T-cell reconstitution after alpha-beta-depleted transplantation in children. This clonotype was seen repeatedly, ten times or more. Unique molecular identifiers featured in how the TCRbeta library was prepared. Using its own MiXCR run on the PCR reads, TCRdb lists one record per CDR3 protein. This table has some 350,000 distinct CDR3 sequences, about 9.4% appearing once. Germline V lookup: CDR1 MNHEY, CDR2 SVGEGT. Unmatched junction bases numbered 7, after V lost 7 bases and J lost 8 bases. This CDR3 region has 14 residues. The receptor comes from a human donor who donated a stem cell graft to a child with acute lymphoblastic leukemia. The J gene is TRBJ2-1, the V gene TRBV6-2 or TRBV6-3; 11 bases fit TRBD1. This specimen consisted of PBMCs from the stem cell graft donor, obtained from the stem cell graft. Here the CDR3 DNA reads TGTGCCAGCACCGAGGACAGGGGGCCTTATGAGCAGTTCTTC. It specifies CASTEDRGPYEQFF.